One sample yielded the 15 T cell receptor beta chains listed below, sequenced in a study of response to subunit inactivated influenza vaccine. TCRdb reprocessed the RT-PCR reads via MiXCR and lists one record per CDR3 protein. The table lists fewer than 650,000 distinct CDR3 sequences, roughly 13% of them singletons, with roughly 13% in the top ten. The starting material was PBMCs from blood, obtained more than 35 days after vaccination. Receptors were obtained from a man between 50 and 59 years old who received an inactivated influenza vaccine.

The chain links TRBV4-3 to TRBJ2-7; tentatively, D is TRBD1 or TRBD2 (5 bases each). Trimming cost V 0 bases and J 5 bases, with 8 bases left between them. The germline CDR1 and CDR2 sequences are LGHNA and YSLEER. This CDR3 is 13 amino acids long. The CDR3, as DNA: TGCGCCAGCAGCCAAGATCGGGGCCACGAGCAGTACTTC. Its translation is CASSQDRGHEQYF.

The V and J genes are TRBV7-3 and TRBJ2-1, with 9 bases that match TRBD2. Germline lookup yields CDR1 SGHTA and CDR2 FQGTGA. J gave up 9 bases and V 1 base, and 13 bases lay outside the gene matches. The CDR3 runs 17 residues. CDR3 sequence reads: CASSLRPPGLAAGEQFF. The CDR3, as DNA: TGTGCCAGCAGCTTAAGGCCCCCGGGACTAGCAGCGGGTGAGCAGTTCTTC. The whole variable domain, filled in from reference TRBV7-3 and TRBJ2-1, reads GAGVSQTPSNKVTEKGKYVELRCDPISGHTALYWYRQSLGQGPEFLIYFQGTGAADDSGLPNDRFFAVRPEGSVSTLKIQRTERGDSAVYLCASSLRPPGLAAGEQFFGPGTRLTVL.

Details on this clonotype: This may stem from a read error, because a much larger clone lies one nucleotide away. The rearrangement links TRBV12-3 or TRBV12-4 to TRBJ1-2, with TRBD1 as a possible D gene (5 bases). This CDR3 contains 13 residues. Trimming cost V 7 bases and J 4 bases, with 13 bases left between them. The CDR3 DNA sequence: TGTGCCAGCATCCCCACAGGACTCTATGGCTACACCTTC. It is translated as CASIPTGLYGYTF.

The chain is built from TRBV20-1 and TRBJ2-3, with 7 bases identical to TRBD2. The CDR3 loop spans 16 amino acids. Losses at the gene ends were 4 bases for V and 5 bases for J; bases not matched to a gene: 15. Germline V CDR1 and CDR2: DFQATT, SNEGSKA (reference sequence). CDR3: CSATSLAGVVRDTQYF. DNA of the CDR3: TGCAGTGCTACCTCCCTTGCGGGAGTCGTTAGAGATACGCAGTATTTT.

This clonotype turned up a few times. This chain uses TRBV11-2 with TRBJ2-7; 9 bases are a match to TRBD1. Germline CDR1 SGHAT, CDR2 FQNNGV. The CDR3 length is 15 residues. The V gene end was trimmed by 5 bases and the J gene end by 0 bases; junction bases not matched to a gene: 5. The CDR3 protein is CASSPDRGASYEQYF. The CDR3 DNA reads as TGTGCCAGCAGCCCAGACAGGGGGGCCTCCTACGAGCAGTACTTC.

This clonotype was detected only a few times. V and J are TRBV12-3 or TRBV12-4 and TRBJ1-2; weak D call: TRBD1 (6 bases). Trimming removed 6 bases from V and 4 bases from J, with 12 bases in between. CDR3 length equals 13 residues. The chain's CDR3 is CASRDDRIYGYTF. CDR3 bases: TGTGCCAGCAGAGACGACAGGATCTATGGCTACACCTTC.

This clonotype was seen more than once but under ten times. The chain uses TRBV4-3 and TRBJ1-2, with 11 bases lining up with TRBD1. V was clipped by 4 bases and J by 8 bases; unmatched bases: 12. This CDR3 has 16 amino acids. Looked up from germline, CDR1 is LGHNA and CDR2 is YSLEER. CDR3 amino acids: CASSLRGQGAYGGYTF. The CDR3 nucleotides are TGCGCCAGCAGCCTTCGCGGACAGGGGGCCTATGGGGGCTACACCTTC.

This clonotype has ten or more counts. V usage is TRBV10-3 and J usage is TRBJ2-3; 8 positions agree with TRBD2. J lost 4 bases, V lost 6 bases, and 3 bases had no gene match. The V gene's germline CDR1 is ENHRY and CDR2 SYGVKD. CDR3 length: 13 residues. The CDR3, as DNA: TGTGCCATCAGCGGGGGGGCCTCAGATACGCAGTATTTT. Encoded protein: CAISGGASDTQYF.

This clonotype has more than one count but fewer than ten. V and J are TRBV5-1 and TRBJ1-1, with a tentative D call TRBD1 (6 bases). The V end was cut by 0 bases, the J end by 0 bases, with 9 bases between. CDR1 and CDR2 (germline): SGHRS, YFSETQ. The CDR3 is 15 residues long. CDR3 sequence reads: CASSLGQAMNTEAFF. In DNA, the CDR3 is TGCGCCAGCAGCTTGGGACAGGCAATGAACACTGAAGCTTTCTTT.

The CDR3 loop reads CASSELQGDTQYF. The DNA of the CDR3 is TGTGCCAGCAGTGAATTGCAGGGAGATACGCAGTATTTT. V usage is TRBV2 and J usage is TRBJ2-3; D may be TRBD1 (5 bases). This CDR3 has 13 residues. CDR1 SNHLY and CDR2 FYNNEI come from the germline V gene. V lost 2 bases, J lost 5 bases, and 8 bases lay in between.

This clonotype was picked up many times. This chain joins TRBV4-3 and TRBJ1-1, with D unresolved. V shed 3 bases and J shed 8 bases, with 19 bases lying between them. This CDR3 has 15 amino acids. Germline V lookup: CDR1 LGHNA, CDR2 YSLEER. The CDR3 DNA is TGCGCCAGCAGCCAGACGACCGGCCCCCTAGGCGAAGCTTTCTTT. It codes for CASSQTTGPLGEAFF.

This clonotype was found many times. The chain links TRBV12-3 or TRBV12-4 to TRBJ2-1; no firm D call. The germline V and J ends were trimmed by 6 bases and 4 bases, with 7 bases remaining between them. The CDR3 totals 12 residues. As DNA, the CDR3 is TGTGCCAGCAGGGGTACATACAATGAGCAGTTCTTC. The encoded protein is CASRGTYNEQFF.

The V gene is TRBV10-3, the J gene TRBJ1-6; D is uncertain. Trimming left V 0 bases short and J 0 bases short, with 12 bases between. The germline V gene encodes CDR1 ENHRY and CDR2 SYGVKD. This CDR3 has 18 amino acids. The CDR3 loop is CAISESPFQSSYNSPLHF. In nucleotides, the CDR3 is TGTGCCATCAGTGAGTCGCCCTTCCAGAGCTCCTATAATTCACCCCTCCACTTT.

The genes are TRBV12-3 or TRBV12-4 and TRBJ2-1; TRBD2 agrees at 9 bases. V gave up 6 bases and J gave up 9 bases; unmatched junction bases: 12. The CDR3 length is 15 residues. Here the CDR3 reads CASSPDPGLAAEQFF. The CDR3 region has the DNA TGTGCCAGCAGCCCAGACCCGGGACTAGCCGCTGAGCAGTTCTTC.

This clonotype was counted many times. The chain combines TRBV5-4 with TRBJ1-5; D is unresolved. CDR1 and CDR2 (germline): SGHNT, YYREEE (reference sequence). V was shortened by 5 bases and J by 7 bases, with 10 bases between the two germline ends. CDR3 length equals 12 residues. CDR3 bases: TGTGCCAGCAGTGTAGGAAACCAGCCCCAGCATTTT. Translated, it gives CASSVGNQPQHF.